What follows are 8 T cell receptor beta chains derived from one specimen sequenced in a study of identical twins. TCRdb reanalysed the 5' RACE reads using MiXCR and keeps one entry per CDR3 protein. The table has fewer than 350,000 distinct CDR3 sequences, approximately 8% seen once. The sample was also reused in another study, on yellow fever vaccine responses in identical twins.

The sample comprised memory (CD45RO+) T cells sorted from blood. These receptors were taken from a woman aged 18-29 years in good health.

This clonotype was seen repeatedly, ten times or more. This sequence joins TRBV7-9 and TRBJ1-1, with TRBD1 as a possible D gene (5 bases). There are 14 residues in the CDR3. The germline V gene has CDR1 SEHNR and CDR2 FQNEAQ (reference sequence). V shed 6 bases and J shed 3 bases, with 14 bases lying between them. CDR3 DNA sequence: TGTGCCAGCAGGGTTTCTCGAGGGGACACTGAAGCTTTCTTT. It translates to CASRVSRGDTEAFF.

V usage is TRBV6-5 and J usage is TRBJ1-5; no firm D call. Germline lookup yields CDR1 MNHEY and CDR2 SVGAGI. V was cut by 4 bases and J by 9 bases, with 10 bases left in between. The CDR3 length is 12 residues. The CDR3, as DNA: TGTGCCAGCAGTTCTCCTTGGGGGCCCCAGCATTTT. Translating it yields CASSSPWGPQHF.

The chain combines TRBV7-2 with TRBJ2-1, with D unresolved. From germline, CDR1 is SGHTA and CDR2 FQGNSA. CDR3 size: 16 residues. V dropped 2 bases and J dropped 0 bases, with 11 bases sitting between them. The CDR3: CASSLWSESSYNEQFF. CDR3 DNA sequence: TGTGCCAGCAGCTTATGGTCTGAGAGCTCCTACAATGAGCAGTTCTTC.

The gene calls are TRBV6-5 and TRBJ2-5, with D unresolved. V lost 0 bases and J lost 2, with 7 bases in between. Germline assignment: CDR1 MNHEY and CDR2 SVGAGI. The CDR3 contains 14 residues. DNA for the CDR3: TGTGCCAGCAGTTACTCGGGCTTTCAAGAGACCCAGTACTTC. Translated: CASSYSGFQETQYF.

This clonotype showed up many times. The V and J genes are TRBV2 and TRBJ2-2, with 8 nucleotides matching TRBD2. Germline V gene lookup returns CDR1 SNHLY and CDR2 FYNNEI. V lost 6 bases to trimming and J lost 5 bases; unmatched junction nucleotides: 2. The CDR3 spans 13 residues. CDR3 sequence: CASRSSGTGELFF. CDR3 sequence (DNA): TGTGCCAGCAGGTCTAGCGGGACCGGGGAGCTGTTTTTT.

This clonotype was found many times. The V call is TRBV5-1, the J call TRBJ2-1; D could derive from TRBD1 or TRBD2 (5 bases each). The CDR3 runs to 19 residues. V was shortened by 8 bases and J by 4 bases, with 31 bases between the two germline ends. Looked up from germline, CDR1 is SGHRS and CDR2 is YFSETQ. The CDR3 region has the DNA TGCGCCAGGAAAGGACGGTGGTCTTCCCGGGGACCCCCGTACAATGAGCAGTTCTTC. As protein: CARKGRWSSRGPPYNEQFF.

The rearrangement links TRBV4-1 to TRBJ1-2; 9 bases line up with TRBD1. Germline V CDR1 and CDR2: MGHRA, YSYEKL. The CDR3 runs to 14 residues. V was pared by 2 bases and J by 8 bases, with 6 bases of the junction left unmatched. Written as DNA, the CDR3 is TGCGCCAGCAGCCAACTGACAGGGGGAAAAGGCTACACCTTC. Translating gives CASSQLTGGKGYTF.

This chain connects TRBV5-1 to TRBJ2-7, with a tentative D call TRBD1 (5 bases). CDR1 and CDR2 from the germline V gene are SGHRS and YFSETQ. This CDR3 has 16 residues. V dropped 4 bases and J dropped 2 bases, with 19 bases sitting between them. This CDR3 is CASSQGPYPQTYEQYF. In DNA form, the CDR3 reads TGCGCCAGCAGCCAGGGTCCCTACCCACAAACCTACGAGCAGTACTTC.